This T cell receptor beta chain appears in the sequencing data of a study of blood T cell repertoires in COVID-19. The CDR3 extends over 15 amino acids. Germline V lookup: CDR1 SEHNR, CDR2 FQNEAQ (reference sequence). The germline V and J ends were trimmed by 10 bases and 2 bases, with 20 bases remaining between them. Profiling relied on immunoSEQ multiplex PCR, and the TCRdb table lists in-frame clones only, not all of them. The table lists under 150,000 clones, approximately 84% of them singletons. The receptor's source is a man aged 50 to 59 in a cohort exposed to, infected with or recovered from COVID-19 (not recorded which). The chain combines TRBV7-9 with TRBJ2-5; D perhaps matches TRBD2 (5 bases). The sample was PBMCs or T cells enriched from blood (not recorded which). CDR3 amino acids: CATILRVGQQETQYF. Written as DNA, the CDR3 is TGTGCCACCATTTTGCGGGTCGGCCAACAAGAGACCCAGTACTTC.